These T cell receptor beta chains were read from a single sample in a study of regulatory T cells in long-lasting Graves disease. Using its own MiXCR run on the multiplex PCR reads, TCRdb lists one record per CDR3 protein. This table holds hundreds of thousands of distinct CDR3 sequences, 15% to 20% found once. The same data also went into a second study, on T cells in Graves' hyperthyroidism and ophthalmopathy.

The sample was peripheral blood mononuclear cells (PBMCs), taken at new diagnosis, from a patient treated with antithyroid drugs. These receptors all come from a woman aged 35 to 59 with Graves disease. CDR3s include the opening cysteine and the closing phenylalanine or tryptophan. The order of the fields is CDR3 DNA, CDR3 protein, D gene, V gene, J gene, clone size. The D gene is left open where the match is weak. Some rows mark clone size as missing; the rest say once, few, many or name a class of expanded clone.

CDR3nt: TGTGCCGCAGGGGGACTTAGCACAGATACGCAGTATTTT
CDR3aa: CAAGGLSTDTQYF
d_gene: .
v_gene: TRBV6-2/TRBV6-3
j_gene: TRBJ2-3
abundance: once

CDR3nt: TGTGCCAGCAGCCCCATGTCAGGACCGTCGGTACTTAGGATGAACACTGAAGCTTTCTTT
CDR3aa: CASSPMSGPSVLRMNTEAFF
d_gene: .
v_gene: TRBV9
j_gene: TRBJ1-1
abundance: few

CDR3nt: TGTGCCAGCAGTTTGGGGTTTGGGGCCGTTAGTTACAATCAGCCCCAGCATTTT
CDR3aa: CASSLGFGAVSYNQPQHF
d_gene: .
v_gene: TRBV27
j_gene: TRBJ1-5
abundance: many

CDR3nt: TGTGCCACCAGTGATTCAGCTTGGGGTACGGGGAATCAGCCCCAGCATTTT
CDR3aa: CATSDSAWGTGNQPQHF
d_gene: .
v_gene: TRBV24-1
j_gene: TRBJ1-5
abundance: many

CDR3nt: TGTGCCAGCAGTTCCCCGGGACGGTCCTACGAGCAGTACTTC
CDR3aa: CASSSPGRSYEQYF
d_gene: .
v_gene: TRBV6-5
j_gene: TRBJ2-7
abundance: few

CDR3nt: TGTGCCAGCAGTACAACCTCTGGAAACACCATATATTTT
CDR3aa: CASSTTSGNTIYF
d_gene: .
v_gene: TRBV12-3/TRBV12-4
j_gene: TRBJ1-3
abundance: many

CDR3nt: TGTGCCAGCAGCTTAGGTATCTACTCCCCGGGTGGTGAGCAGTTCTTC
CDR3aa: CASSLGIYSPGGEQFF
d_gene: .
v_gene: TRBV7-2
j_gene: TRBJ2-1
abundance: few

CDR3nt: TGCAGCGTTAAAATGGGGACAGGGTTACAGACCGGGGAGCTGTTTTTT
CDR3aa: CSVKMGTGLQTGELFF
d_gene: TRBD1
v_gene: TRBV29-1
j_gene: TRBJ2-2
abundance: few

CDR3nt: TGCAGTGCTAGGGGTGGGACAGGCGATAATTCACCCCTCCACTTT
CDR3aa: CSARGGTGDNSPLHF
d_gene: TRBD1
v_gene: TRBV20-1
j_gene: TRBJ1-6
abundance: few

CDR3nt: TGTGCCAGCATCGAACACAGATCAAGGGACAAGCAAGGTGGAGAGCAGTACTTC
CDR3aa: CASIEHRSRDKQGGEQYF
d_gene: .
v_gene: TRBV25-1
j_gene: TRBJ2-7
abundance: many

CDR3nt: TGTGCCAGCAACGCGGGACCCTATAATTCACCCCTCCACTTT
CDR3aa: CASNAGPYNSPLHF
d_gene: .
v_gene: TRBV3-1
j_gene: TRBJ1-6
abundance: many

CDR3nt: TGTGCCAGCAGTGGAGGGACAGCTCCCAACACAGATACGCAGTATTTT
CDR3aa: CASSGGTAPNTDTQYF
d_gene: TRBD1
v_gene: TRBV25-1
j_gene: TRBJ2-3
abundance: few

CDR3nt: TGCAGCGTTGAGAGGGGGGACACTGAAGCTTTCTTT
CDR3aa: CSVERGDTEAFF
d_gene: .
v_gene: TRBV29-1
j_gene: TRBJ1-1
abundance: .

CDR3nt: TGTGCCAGTAGTAGAACAGGGGAAGTGAGTGAGCAGTTCTTC
CDR3aa: CASSRTGEVSEQFF
d_gene: TRBD1
v_gene: TRBV19
j_gene: TRBJ2-1
abundance: .

CDR3nt: TGTGCCATCAGTGGGGGGGGGTCAGGGTCTGAAGCTTTCTTT
CDR3aa: CAISGGGSGSEAFF
d_gene: .
v_gene: TRBV10-3
j_gene: TRBJ1-1
abundance: few

CDR3nt: TGCGCCAGCAGCTTGGTAGGGGCTATCCAGGCCTACGAGCAGTACTTC
CDR3aa: CASSLVGAIQAYEQYF
d_gene: .
v_gene: TRBV5-1
j_gene: TRBJ2-7
abundance: .

CDR3nt: TGTGCCAGCAGTACTCGGGACACCGAAGGGGATTCACCCCTCCACTTT
CDR3aa: CASSTRDTEGDSPLHF
d_gene: .
v_gene: TRBV27
j_gene: TRBJ1-6
abundance: many

CDR3nt: TGCGCCATCTCACCATTCTACAGGGGGAATTCTTATGGCTACACCTTC
CDR3aa: CAISPFYRGNSYGYTF
d_gene: TRBD1
v_gene: TRBV4-1
j_gene: TRBJ1-2
abundance: many

CDR3nt: TGTGCCACCATGGACACATCGAACACCGGGGAGCTGTTTTTT
CDR3aa: CATMDTSNTGELFF
d_gene: .
v_gene: TRBV18
j_gene: TRBJ2-2
abundance: .

CDR3nt: TGTGCCACCAGCGGTGACAGGTCTGAAGCTTTCTTT
CDR3aa: CATSGDRSEAFF
d_gene: .
v_gene: TRBV15
j_gene: TRBJ1-1
abundance: few

CDR3nt: TGCGCCAGCAGCCAAGTCCTCTCAGCAGGGGGGTTGACAGATACGCAGTATTTT
CDR3aa: CASSQVLSAGGLTDTQYF
d_gene: .
v_gene: TRBV4-1
j_gene: TRBJ2-3
abundance: few

CDR3nt: TGTGCCAGTAGTATAAGCGACAGGGCTGCTGGGGCCAACGTCCTGACTTTC
CDR3aa: CASSISDRAAGANVLTF
d_gene: TRBD1
v_gene: TRBV19
j_gene: TRBJ2-6
abundance: .

CDR3nt: TGCGCCAGCAATTGGGCGGAGGGAACTGAAGCTTTCTTT
CDR3aa: CASNWAEGTEAFF
d_gene: .
v_gene: TRBV4-1
j_gene: TRBJ1-1
abundance: few

CDR3nt: TGTGCCAGCAGCTTACAGAGGGGCGCTGAAGCTTTCTTT
CDR3aa: CASSLQRGAEAFF
d_gene: .
v_gene: TRBV7-9
j_gene: TRBJ1-1
abundance: many

CDR3nt: TGTGCCAGCACCCCCCGTGGGGGCCACACAGATACGCAGTATTTT
CDR3aa: CASTPRGGHTDTQYF
d_gene: .
v_gene: TRBV11-2
j_gene: TRBJ2-3
abundance: many

CDR3nt: TGTGCCAGCAGTGGGAGGACAGGGTATGAAAAACTGTTTTTT
CDR3aa: CASSGRTGYEKLFF
d_gene: TRBD1
v_gene: TRBV2
j_gene: TRBJ1-4
abundance: many

CDR3nt: TGTGCCTGGAGGCACGACAGGAATTCACCCCTCCACTTT
CDR3aa: CAWRHDRNSPLHF
d_gene: .
v_gene: TRBV30
j_gene: TRBJ1-6
abundance: .

CDR3nt: TGTGCCAGCTCACCGGGACAGACTCGATGGGAGCAGTACTTC
CDR3aa: CASSPGQTRWEQYF
d_gene: TRBD1
v_gene: TRBV18
j_gene: TRBJ2-7
abundance: .

CDR3nt: TGTGCCAGCAGTTCTCTTGGACAGGGTGGTACCTATGGCTACACCTTC
CDR3aa: CASSSLGQGGTYGYTF
d_gene: TRBD1
v_gene: TRBV27
j_gene: TRBJ1-2
abundance: .

CDR3nt: TGTGCCATCAGTGAGGGACAGGGGCTGAACAATGAGCAGTTCTTC
CDR3aa: CAISEGQGLNNEQFF
d_gene: TRBD1
v_gene: TRBV10-3
j_gene: TRBJ2-1
abundance: many